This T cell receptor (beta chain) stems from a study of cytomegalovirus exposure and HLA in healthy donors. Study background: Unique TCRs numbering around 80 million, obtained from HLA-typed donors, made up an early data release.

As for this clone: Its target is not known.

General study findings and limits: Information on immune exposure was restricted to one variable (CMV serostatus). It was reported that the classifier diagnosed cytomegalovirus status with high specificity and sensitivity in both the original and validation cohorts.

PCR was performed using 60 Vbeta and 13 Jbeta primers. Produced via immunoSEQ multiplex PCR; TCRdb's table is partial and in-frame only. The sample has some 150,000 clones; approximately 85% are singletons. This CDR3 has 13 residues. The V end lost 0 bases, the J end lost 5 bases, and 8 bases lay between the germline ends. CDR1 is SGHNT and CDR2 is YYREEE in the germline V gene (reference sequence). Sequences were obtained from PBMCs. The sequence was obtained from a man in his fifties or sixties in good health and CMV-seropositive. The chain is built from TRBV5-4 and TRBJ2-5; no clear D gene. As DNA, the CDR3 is TGTGCCAGCAGCTTGGCGTCCAGTGAGACCCAGTACTTC. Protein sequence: CASSLASSETQYF.